This T cell receptor beta chain was captured by sequencing in a study of blood T cell repertoires in COVID-19. About the research overall: COVID-19 samples from acute and convalescent phases originated in the United States, Italy and Spain.

This clone was counted only a few times. The CDR3 is 15 residues long. V was pared by 5 bases and J by 4 bases, with 15 bases between. The germline V gene has CDR1 LNHDA and CDR2 SQIVND (reference sequence). Methods used by the authors: The authors estimated nucleated cell counts from reference gene primer amplification. Produced via immunoSEQ multiplex PCR; TCRdb's table is partial and in-frame only. V and J calls plus clone size are reproduced from that table; the DNA served to infer D and trimming. The table has over 350,000 clones, 75% to 90% seen once. The V gene is TRBV19, the J gene TRBJ1-5, with D perhaps matching TRBD1 (5 bases). Sequenced input: peripheral blood. The origin of this receptor is a woman aged 25-40 years with acute or convalescent COVID-19. CDR3 sequence: CASSPGLDGNQPQHF. CDR3 in DNA: TGTGCCAGTAGTCCGGGACTGGACGGTAATCAGCCCCAGCATTTT.